This is a list of T cell receptor beta chains from one sample in a study of technical replicates of blood from a few donors. Profiling relied on immunoSEQ multiplex PCR, and the TCRdb table lists in-frame clones only, not all of them. The data contain about 44,000 clones, around 96% of them singletons. Material for sequencing was T cells isolated from PBMCs. Receptors were obtained from a human donor in good health. Each CDR3 is given with its conserved first and last residue. The D gene is left open where the match is weak. Clone size is shown for a subset of rows, as once, few, many or a class of expanded clone.

j_call v_call d_call clone_size cdr3_nt cdr3_aa
TRBJ2-3 TRBV27 - - TGTGCCAGCAGTTTCGGACTACCCCTCCTGGCGCAGTATTTT CASSFGLPLLAQYF
TRBJ2-7 TRBV23-1 TRBD1 - TGCGCCAGCAGTCAATCGATGATTTTAGACAGGGACCAGATCGAGCAGTACTTC CASSQSMILDRDQIEQYF
TRBJ2-1 TRBV7-3 TRBD2 - TGTGCCAGCAGCTTAGGATGGGCTAGCGGGGGGTACAATGAGCAGTTCTTC CASSLGWASGGYNEQFF
TRBJ2-7 TRBV6-1 TRBD1 - TGTGCCAGCAGCGGACAGGGCGAATTATCCTACGAGCAGTACTTC CASSGQGELSYEQYF
TRBJ2-4 TRBV11-3 TRBD2 - TGTGCCAGCAGCGCAACTAGCGGGAATAACATTCAGTACTTC CASSATSGNNIQYF
TRBJ2-2 TRBV11-3 - - TGTGCCAGCAGCTTAGACGGGGTACATGCCGGGGAGCTGTTTTTT CASSLDGVHAGELFF
TRBJ2-5 TRBV5-1 TRBD2 - TGCGCCAGCAGCTTGACAGCGGGGTTGGAGACCCAGTACTTC CASSLTAGLETQYF
TRBJ2-1 TRBV10-3 TRBD2 - TGTGCCATCACCGTTGAGACTAGCGGGATCTATGAGCAGTTCTTC CAITVETSGIYEQFF
TRBJ2-1 TRBV4-1 - - TGCGCCAGCAGCCAAGGCCCTTTAGATGAGCAGTTCTTC CASSQGPLDEQFF
TRBJ1-2 TRBV2 - - TGTGCCAGCAGTGAAGGTGGGGCAGGATCAGATGGCTACACCTTC CASSEGGAGSDGYTF
TRBJ2-7 TRBV30 - - TGTGCCTGGAGTGTTGACGGGACCTACGAGCAGTACTTC CAWSVDGTYEQYF
TRBJ2-7 TRBV4-2 TRBD2 - TGTGCCAGCAGCCTCTTGCTAGCGGGAGATTACAACGAGCAGTACTTC CASSLLLAGDYNEQYF
TRBJ1-2 TRBV6-5 TRBD1 - TGTGCCAGCAGACGAACAGGGGCCGGGGGCTACACCTTC CASRRTGAGGYTF
TRBJ2-5 TRBV9 TRBD1 - TGTGCCAGCAGCGCCGGGGACAGAATAGAAGAGACCCAGTACTTC CASSAGDRIEETQYF
TRBJ1-1 TRBV7-6 TRBD1 - TGTGCCAGCAGTCAGACAGGGGGCTTTGAAGCTTTCTTT CASSQTGGFEAFF
TRBJ2-7 TRBV5-1 TRBD2 - TGCGCCAGCAGCGACCCTAGCGGGAGATCTGTGCAGTACTTC CASSDPSGRSVQYF
TRBJ2-1 TRBV9 TRBD2 - TGTGCCAGCAGCGTTCTGGGACTAGGGGCTGGTCGTGAGCAGTTCTTC CASSVLGLGAGREQFF
TRBJ2-1 TRBV6-1 - - TGTGCCAGCAACCAGGTCTCCTACAATGAGCAGTTCTTC CASNQVSYNEQFF
TRBJ1-1 TRBV9 TRBD1 - TGTGCCAGCAGCCCACTAAACAGGGGGCCTGAAGCTTTCTTT CASSPLNRGPEAFF
TRBJ2-1 TRBV29-1 TRBD2 - TGCAGCGTTGATTCAACTAGCGTATCCTACAATGAGCAGTTCTTC CSVDSTSVSYNEQFF
TRBJ1-1 TRBV5-5 - - TGTGCCAGCGGGGGGGGAGATAGGAAGGGAAAATACACTGAAGCTTTCTTT CASGGGDRKGKYTEAFF
TRBJ1-1 TRBV11-2 - - TGTGCCAGCAGCCCACATACTACCACTGAAGCTTTCTTT CASSPHTTTEAFF
TRBJ2-1 TRBV4-3 TRBD2 once TGCGCCAGCAGCCAAGAAGGAGGTCGGGAGGTAATCGATGAGCAGTTCTTC CASSQEGGREVIDEQFF
TRBJ1-3 TRBV10-3 - - TGTGCCGGGGGGAGTGGAAACACCATATATTTT CAGGSGNTIYF
TRBJ2-7 TRBV29-1 TRBD1 - TGCAGCGTTGTGGGACAGGGACCCTACGAGCAGTACTTC CSVVGQGPYEQYF
TRBJ2-1 TRBV4-1 TRBD2 - TGCGCCAGCAGCCTGGGACTAGCAAGCTACAATGAGCAGTTCTTC CASSLGLASYNEQFF
TRBJ2-1 TRBV11-2 TRBD1 - TGTGCCAGCAGCGAATACAGGGGAAAGGTTAATGAGCAGTTCTTC CASSEYRGKVNEQFF
TRBJ2-1 TRBV19 - - TGTGCCAGTAGTGCACTACGCCACAACAATGAGCAGTTCTTC CASSALRHNNEQFF
TRBJ2-7 TRBV7-9 - once TGTGCCAGCAGCTTACAACGGGACTACGAGCAGTACTTC CASSLQRDYEQYF
TRBJ1-2 TRBV7-6 TRBD1 - TGTGCCAGCAGCTTATACACAGGGGACTATGGCTACACCTTC CASSLYTGDYGYTF